The rows below give T cell receptor beta chains drawn from one sample of a study of chronic HIV infection and antiretroviral therapy. Via MiXCR, TCRdb re-called the 5' RACE reads, giving one row per CDR3 protein. The sample lists around 31,000 distinct CDR3 sequences, more than 7.5% seen once, with less than 3% in the top ten. The sample comprised peripheral blood. These receptors were collected from an adult who had HIV and had not received antiretroviral therapy, or was an uninfected healthy control (not recorded which). Both conserved end residues are part of each CDR3. A D gene is named only where the DNA matches it firmly. Not every row has a clone size; where given, it reads once, few, many or a size class.

TGCGCCAGCAGCCAAGGACTAGCGGGTTACAATGAGCAGTTCTTC	CASSQGLAGYNEQFF	many	TRBJ2-1	TRBV4-1	TRBD2
TGCGCCAGCAGCCCGCGTCGGGACGGCCACTACGAGCAGTACTTC	CASSPRRDGHYEQYF	-	TRBJ2-7	TRBV5-1	-
TGCAGCGTTGATGGACAGAGAGCCCATCGAGAGACCCAGTACTTC	CSVDGQRAHRETQYF	-	TRBJ2-5	TRBV29-1	-
TGCGCCAGCAGCCAAGAAATGGCAACTAATGAAAAACTGTTTTTT	CASSQEMATNEKLFF	-	TRBJ1-4	TRBV4-3	-
TGCAGTGCTAGAACGGGACTAGCGGGAGTGGAGTACTTC	CSARTGLAGVEYF	many	TRBJ2-7	TRBV20-1	TRBD2
TGTGCCAGCACCCTGGAGGGAGGTGGGGAGCAGTACTTC	CASTLEGGGEQYF	many	TRBJ2-7	TRBV7-2	-
TGCGCCAGCAGTCCGGACAGGGCACCAAATCAGCCCCAGCATTTT	CASSPDRAPNQPQHF	few	TRBJ1-5	TRBV10-2	TRBD1
TGTGCCATCAGTGGAGGACAGGGCAAAAACATTCAGTACTTC	CAISGGQGKNIQYF	many	TRBJ2-4	TRBV10-3	TRBD1
TGTGCCAGCAGCTTAACGCCAGTCCCAGGGGAAAAACTGTTTTTT	CASSLTPVPGEKLFF	few	TRBJ1-4	TRBV7-3	-
TGTGCTAGTGGTTTGGTACGTGCAGGCAATCAGCCCCAGCATTTT	CASGLVRAGNQPQHF	many	TRBJ1-5	TRBV12-5	-
TGTGCCAGCAGTTCAGGGGCCAAGTACAATGAGCAGTTCTTC	CASSSGAKYNEQFF	few	TRBJ2-1	TRBV27	-
TGTGCCAGCAGCCAGTTTAACTATGGCTACACCTTC	CASSQFNYGYTF	many	TRBJ1-2	TRBV2	-
TGCGCCAGCAGTGAGGGGTACACTGAAGCTTTCTTT	CASSEGYTEAFF	few	TRBJ1-1	TRBV10-2	-
TGCGCCAGCAGCCAAGCCGGGACTAGCCACACAGATACGCAGTATTTT	CASSQAGTSHTDTQYF	many	TRBJ2-3	TRBV4-1	TRBD2
TGTGCCAGCAGTTACGCAGGACAGTGGGGATCCGGGGAGCTGTTTTTT	CASSYAGQWGSGELFF	few	TRBJ2-2	TRBV6-6	-
TGTGCCAGCAGTCCGGGACAGGTTTACGAGCAGTACTTC	CASSPGQVYEQYF	many	TRBJ2-7	TRBV7-2	TRBD1
TGTGCCAGCAGTTTAGGCGGGGTACAGTTCTTC	CASSLGGVQFF	many	TRBJ2-1	TRBV6-2/TRBV6-3	-
TGTGCTAGTGCCTGGGACGGAGCGGAGACCCAGTACTTC	CASAWDGAETQYF	many	TRBJ2-5	TRBV12-5	-
TGTGCCACCGCTAGCGGGAGGGCCTACAATGAGCAGTTCTTC	CATASGRAYNEQFF	few	TRBJ2-1	TRBV24-1	TRBD2
TGTGCCAGCAGTTCCAGGACAGGTCTCAATCAGCCCCAGCATTTT	CASSSRTGLNQPQHF	many	TRBJ1-5	TRBV12-3/TRBV12-4	TRBD1
TGCGCCAGCAGCCCGGGGAATGAGCAGTTCTTC	CASSPGNEQFF	many	TRBJ2-1	TRBV4-1	-
TGCAGTGCAACCCTAGATACGCAGTATTTT	CSATLDTQYF	many	TRBJ2-3	TRBV20-1	-
TGCAGCGTTGAGAGGGGTAGAGCAGATACGCAGTATTTT	CSVERGRADTQYF	few	TRBJ2-3	TRBV29-1	-
TGCAGCGTTGTCCCGGGACGGGGAGCCAAAAACATTCAGTACTTC	CSVVPGRGAKNIQYF	medium-sized	TRBJ2-4	TRBV29-1	-
TGTGCCACCAGCAGAGGGAGGGACTACGAGCAGTACTTC	CATSRGRDYEQYF	few	TRBJ2-7	TRBV15	-
TGTGCCAGCAGTTTAAGAGGACGAGACGAGCAGTACTTC	CASSLRGRDEQYF	many	TRBJ2-7	TRBV27	-
TGCGCCAGCAGCCAACAACAGGGGTACGAGCAGTACTTC	CASSQQQGYEQYF	many	TRBJ2-7	TRBV4-1	TRBD1
TGTGCCAGCAGTCTCACACAGAACACTGAAGCTTTCTTT	CASSLTQNTEAFF	few	TRBJ1-1	TRBV6-5	-
TGTGCCAGCAGCTTTACGGAGCGAGGGGAGACCCAGTACTTC	CASSFTERGETQYF	-	TRBJ2-5	TRBV7-7	-